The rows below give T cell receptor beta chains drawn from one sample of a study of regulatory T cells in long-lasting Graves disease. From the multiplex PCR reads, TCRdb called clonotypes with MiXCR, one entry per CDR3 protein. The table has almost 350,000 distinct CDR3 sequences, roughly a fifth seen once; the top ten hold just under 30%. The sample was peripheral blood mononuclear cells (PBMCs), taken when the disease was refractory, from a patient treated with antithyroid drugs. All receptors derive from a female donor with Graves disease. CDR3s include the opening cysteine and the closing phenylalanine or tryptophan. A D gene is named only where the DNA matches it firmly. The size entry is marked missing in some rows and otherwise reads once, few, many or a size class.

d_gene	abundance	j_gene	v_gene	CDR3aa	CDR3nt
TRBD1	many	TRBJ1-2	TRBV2	CASSLFGTANYGYTF	TGTGCCAGCAGTCTCTTCGGGACAGCTAACTATGGCTACACCTTC
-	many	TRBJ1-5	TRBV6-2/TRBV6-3	CASTYSRRELDPQHF	TGTGCCAGCACCTACTCGAGGAGGGAACTTGACCCCCAGCATTTT
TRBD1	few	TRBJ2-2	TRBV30	CAWSRQGVTGELFF	TGTGCCTGGAGTCGACAGGGAGTCACCGGGGAGCTGTTTTTT
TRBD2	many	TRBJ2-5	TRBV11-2	CASSPRSGGYQETQYF	TGTGCCAGCAGCCCTAGAAGCGGGGGGTACCAAGAGACCCAGTACTTC
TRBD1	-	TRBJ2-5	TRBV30	CAWMLGTANYF	TGTGCCTGGATGCTCGGGACAGCTAATTACTTC
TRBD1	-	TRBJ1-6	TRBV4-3	CASSSTGGYNSPLHF	TGCGCCAGCAGCAGCACAGGGGGCTATAATTCACCCCTCCACTTT
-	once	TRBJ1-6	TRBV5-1	CASSLGIGDNSPLHF	TGCGCCAGCAGCTTGGGAATAGGGGATAATTCACCCCTCCACTTT
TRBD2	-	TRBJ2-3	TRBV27	CATSQLRWASGDTDTQYF	TGTGCCACCTCTCAGCTCCGTTGGGCTAGCGGGGACACAGATACGCAGTATTTT
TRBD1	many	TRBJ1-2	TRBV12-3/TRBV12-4	CASRDGRTGGYTF	TGTGCCAGCAGAGATGGCCGGACAGGGGGCTACACCTTC
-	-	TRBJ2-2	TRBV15	CATSRDRGKNTGELFF	TGTGCCACCAGCAGAGATCGAGGCAAGAACACCGGGGAGCTGTTTTTT
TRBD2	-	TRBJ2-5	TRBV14	CASSRRGGRKTQYF	TGTGCCAGCAGCCGACGGGGGGGCCGAAAGACCCAGTACTTC
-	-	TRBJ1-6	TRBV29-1	CSVRTGSSNSPLHF	TGCAGCGTCAGAACAGGGTCAAGTAATTCACCCCTCCACTTT
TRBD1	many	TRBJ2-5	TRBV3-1	CASSHRQGAKTQYF	TGTGCCAGCAGCCACCGACAGGGCGCGAAGACCCAGTACTTC
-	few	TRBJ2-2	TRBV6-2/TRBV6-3	CASSYMWNTGELFF	TGTGCCAGCAGTTACATGTGGAACACCGGGGAGCTGTTTTTT
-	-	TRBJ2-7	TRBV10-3	CAIRAEGSSYGQYF	TGTGCCATCAGGGCAGAGGGGAGCTCCTACGGGCAGTACTTC
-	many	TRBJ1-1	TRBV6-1	CASSVLVEAFF	TGTGCCAGCAGTGTCTTAGTTGAAGCTTTCTTT
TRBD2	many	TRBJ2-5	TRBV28	CASSHAGLVGLAPIQETQYF	TGTGCCAGCAGTCATGCGGGGTTGGTGGGACTAGCGCCTATCCAAGAGACCCAGTACTTC
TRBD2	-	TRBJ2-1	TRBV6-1	CASTRGTTFITEQFF	TGTGCCAGCACCCGCGGGACTACCTTCATCACTGAGCAGTTCTTC
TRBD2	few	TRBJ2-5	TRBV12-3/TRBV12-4	CASSPPSAGLLQETQYF	TGTGCCAGCAGTCCACCCTCCGCGGGACTACTTCAAGAGACCCAGTACTTC
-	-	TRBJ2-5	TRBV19	CASSWGAPGETQYF	TGTGCCAGTAGCTGGGGGGCGCCGGGAGAGACCCAGTACTTC
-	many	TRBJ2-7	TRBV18	CASSPRSQGAEQYF	TGTGCCAGCTCACCACGGTCTCAGGGAGCCGAGCAGTACTTC
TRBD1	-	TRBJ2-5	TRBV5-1	CASTFQGEETQYF	TGCGCCAGCACCTTCCAGGGGGAAGAGACCCAGTACTTC
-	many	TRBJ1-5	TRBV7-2	CASSLGRAGQPQHF	TGTGCCAGCAGCTTAGGCAGGGCAGGTCAGCCCCAGCATTTT
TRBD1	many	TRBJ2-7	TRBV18	CASSPPGGTGTYEQYF	TGTGCCAGCTCACCACCAGGTGGGACAGGGACCTACGAGCAGTACTTC
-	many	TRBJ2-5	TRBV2	CASARWRGQETQYF	TGTGCCAGCGCGCGGTGGAGGGGGCAAGAGACCCAGTACTTC
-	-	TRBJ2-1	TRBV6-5	CASSYSEADNEQFF	TGTGCCAGCAGTTACTCGGAAGCGGACAATGAGCAGTTCTTC
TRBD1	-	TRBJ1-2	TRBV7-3	CASSADREGGYTF	TGTGCCAGCAGCGCCGACAGGGAGGGAGGCTACACCTTC
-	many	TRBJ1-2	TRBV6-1	CASSREAIYGYTF	TGTGCCAGCAGCCGGGAGGCGATCTATGGCTACACCTTC
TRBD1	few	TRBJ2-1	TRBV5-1	CASSLVPGQGGEQFF	TGCGCCAGCAGCTTGGTCCCTGGACAGGGCGGTGAGCAGTTCTTC
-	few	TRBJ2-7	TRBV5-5	CASSLEPLVGEQYF	TGTGCCAGCAGCTTGGAACCCCTAGTGGGCGAGCAGTACTTC
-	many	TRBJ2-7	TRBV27	CASTDTGRNSYEQYF	TGTGCCAGCACCGATACGGGACGGAACTCCTACGAGCAGTACTTC
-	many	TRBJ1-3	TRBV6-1	CASHSSGNTIYF	TGTGCCAGTCACAGCTCTGGAAACACCATATATTTT
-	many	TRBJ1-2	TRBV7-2	CASSLVFGEVTF	TGTGCCAGCAGCTTAGTGTTCGGGGAAGTCACCTTC
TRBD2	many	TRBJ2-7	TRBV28	CASSLERTSSYEQYF	TGTGCCAGCAGCCTCGAGCGGACTAGCTCCTACGAGCAGTACTTC
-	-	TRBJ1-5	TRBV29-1	CSVGRDSNQPQHF	TGCAGCGTGGGACGGGATAGCAATCAGCCCCAGCATTTT
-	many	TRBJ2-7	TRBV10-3	CAISNPSQVPYEQYF	TGTGCCATCAGTAACCCTAGCCAGGTCCCCTACGAGCAGTACTTC